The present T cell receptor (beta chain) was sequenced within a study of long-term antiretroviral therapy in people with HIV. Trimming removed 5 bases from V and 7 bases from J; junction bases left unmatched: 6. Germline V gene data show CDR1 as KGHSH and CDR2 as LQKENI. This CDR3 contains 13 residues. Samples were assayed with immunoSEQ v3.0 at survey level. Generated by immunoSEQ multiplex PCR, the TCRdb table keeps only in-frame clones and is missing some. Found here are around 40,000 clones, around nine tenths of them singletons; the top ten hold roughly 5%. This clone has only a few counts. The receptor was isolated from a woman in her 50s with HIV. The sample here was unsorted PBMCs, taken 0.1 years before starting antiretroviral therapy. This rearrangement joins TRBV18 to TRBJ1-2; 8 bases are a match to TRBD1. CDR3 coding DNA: TGTGCCAGCTCAGAGGGACAGGCGGCTGGCTACACCTTC. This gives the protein CASSEGQAAGYTF.